The T cell receptor (beta chain) under discussion was sequenced for a study of OX40 agonist ivuxolimab in advanced cancers. Study at large: A diagnosis of hepatocellular carcinoma, melanoma, renal cell or head and neck cancer was present in dose-escalation patients. Of the patients, three showed partial responses, one with hepatocellular carcinoma and two with cutaneous melanoma.

This clone was seen more than once but under ten times. Antigen: not known. TCRdb keeps only in-frame clones here, not all; method: immunoSEQ multiplex PCR. The sample has 60,000 to 70,000 clones; 87% are singletons. General study results and limits: Not determined was the antigen specificity of the expanded peripheral T cells. Within 6 weeks, CD4+ and CD8+ blood T cells expanded clonally at 0.1 to 3.0 mg/kg.

This sample comprised CD4+ or CD8+ T cells sorted from blood, obtained in a trial of the OX40 agonist ivuxolimab. This sequence originates from an adult with an advanced solid tumor such as melanoma, head and neck, liver or kidney cancer.

CDR3 residues: CAWREGMNTEAFF. The CDR3 DNA follows: TGTGCCTGGAGGGAAGGTATGAACACTGAAGCTTTCTTT. This chain links TRBV30 with TRBJ1-1; no definite D call. The CDR3 spans 13 residues. In germline, CDR1 is GTSNPN, CDR2 SVGIG (reference sequence). With 3 bases removed from V and 0 bases from J, the gap between germline ends came to 8 bases. The complete variable domain, with remaining parts taken from reference TRBV30 and TRBJ1-1, reads SQTIHQWPATLVQPVGSPLSLECTVEGTSNPNLYWYRQAAGRGLQLLFYSVGIGQISSEVPQNLSASRPQDRQFILSSKKLLLSDSGFYLCAWREGMNTEAFFGQGTRLTVV.